Below are 2 T cell receptor beta chains sequenced from a single sample in a study of early T cells in non-severe SARS-CoV-2 infection. TCRdb re-called the 5' RACE reads with MiXCR, one entry per CDR3 protein. The table has tens of thousands of distinct CDR3 sequences, 9% to 15% seen once; the top ten hold around 3.8%. The material sequenced was whole blood. The receptor set was obtained from an adult who was a healthcare worker with PCR-confirmed SARS-CoV-2 infection or an uninfected control (not recorded which).

This clonotype was picked up many times. The V and J genes are TRBV29-1 and TRBJ2-1, with 14 bases matching TRBD2. CDR1 and CDR2 (germline): SQVTM, ANQGSEA. The trim removed 5 bases at V and 8 bases at J, leaving 8 bases unmatched. The CDR3 length is 15 residues. DNA of the CDR3: TGCAGCGTTAGGGGGGGACTAGCGGGAGACGATGAGCAGTTCTTC. This encodes CSVRGGLAGDDEQFF.

By frequency in the sample, this clonotype is medium-sized. V is TRBV4-1 and J is TRBJ2-1; D is unresolved. Germline CDR1 reads MGHRA; CDR2 reads YSYEKL. V shed 1 base and J shed 9 bases, with 19 bases lying between them. CDR3 length: 16 amino acids. CDR3 region: CASSQVAETPTGEQFF. The CDR3 DNA reads TGCGCCAGCAGCCAAGTGGCGGAGACCCCAACGGGTGAGCAGTTCTTC.